These 24 T cell receptor beta chains originate from one sample sequenced in a study of CD4+ T cells in melanoma. Sequencing was performed with immunoSEQ multiplex PCR; in TCRdb, only in-frame clones are kept and a portion is missing. This sample has 20,000 to 25,000 clones; roughly four fifths occur once, and the top ten carry roughly 4%. Sample: cells from a culture (not recorded whether cultured in vitro). These receptors were collected from a human donor with melanoma.

Here the CDR3 reads CASRQVYTEAFF. CDR3 bases: TGTGCCAGTAGGCAGGTTTACACTGAAGCTTTCTTT. The chain couples TRBV19 to TRBJ1-1; unclear D gene. Trimming removed 6 bases from V and 3 bases from J, with 8 bases in between. Germline-derived CDR1 and CDR2 are LNHDA and SQIVND (reference sequence). This CDR3 has 12 residues. The full variable domain, its missing parts supplied by reference TRBV19 and TRBJ1-1, is DGGITQSPKYLFRKEGQNVTLSCEQNLNHDAMYWYRQDPGQGLRLIYYSQIVNDFQKGDIAEGYSVSREKKESFPLTVTSAQKNPTAFYLCASRQVYTEAFFGQGTRLTVV.

The genes are TRBV5-1 and TRBJ2-5; TRBD2 matches at 15 bases. The CDR3 has 16 residues. The germline CDR1 and CDR2 sequences are SGHRS and YFSETQ. With V trimmed by 3 bases and J by 4 bases, 4 bases remained unmatched. CDR3 amino acids: CASSSGLAGGRETQYF. The CDR3 DNA reads TGCGCCAGCAGCTCTGGACTAGCGGGGGGGCGAGAGACCCAGTACTTC.

The chain is built from TRBV29-1 and TRBJ1-1; 7 bases are shared with TRBD1. The J segment lost 4 bases and the V segment lost 5 bases, leaving 7 bases of the junction unmatched. The CDR3 loop spans 13 amino acids. Looked up from germline, CDR1 is SQVTM and CDR2 is ANQGSEA. The chain's CDR3 is CSVSTGTGTEAFF. The CDR3 region has the DNA TGCAGCGTTTCGACAGGGACGGGCACTGAAGCTTTCTTT. Full variable domain (rest looked up from reference TRBV29-1 and TRBJ1-1): SAVISQKPSRDICQRGTSLTIQCQVDSQVTMMFWYRQQPGQSLTLIATANQGSEATYESGFVIDKFPISRPNLTFSTLTVSNMSPEDSSIYLCSVSTGTGTEAFFGQGTRLTVV.

The chain is built from TRBV5-4 and TRBJ1-2, with no clear D. V dropped 2 bases and J dropped 2 bases, with 10 bases sitting between them. Germline loops: CDR1 SGHNT, CDR2 YYREEE (reference sequence). This CDR3 contains 14 residues. The CDR3 loop reads CASSLTGRNYGYTF. The CDR3 nucleotides are TGTGCCAGCAGCTTAACCGGGCGCAACTATGGCTACACCTTC.

The V call is TRBV18, the J call TRBJ1-1; 10 positions agree with TRBD1. This CDR3 has 14 residues. Looked up from germline, CDR1 is KGHSH and CDR2 is LQKENI. V shed 0 bases and J 9 bases; nucleotides not matched to a gene: 4. DNA of the CDR3: TGTGCCAGCTCACCACCGTCCGACAGGGGGCAAGCTTTCTTT. It is translated as CASSPPSDRGQAFF.

V and J are TRBV18 and TRBJ1-5, with 8 nucleotides matching TRBD1. CDR3 size: 14 residues. Germline CDR1 and CDR2: KGHSH and LQKENI. Trimming removed 4 bases from V and 8 bases from J; junction bases left unmatched: 7. DNA for the CDR3: TGTGCCAGCTCACTCTCCGGGACAGGAAAGCCCCAGCATTTT. Protein: CASSLSGTGKPQHF.

This clone was found once. This sequence joins TRBV15 and TRBJ1-1; D possibly corresponds to TRBD1 (6 bases). Germline V gene lookup returns CDR1 LNHNV and CDR2 YYDKDF (reference sequence). This CDR3 spans 16 amino acids. The ends were cut back, 8 bases at V and 1 base at J, with 20 bases in the middle. As DNA, the CDR3 is TGTGCCACCGGGGGGGGGCCAGGCCGAAAGAACACTGAAGCTTTCTTT. Protein: CATGGGPGRKNTEAFF.

The V gene is TRBV5-4, the J gene TRBJ2-5; 11 bases agree with TRBD2. The junction had 4 bases not matched to a gene; V was cut back by 0 bases and J by 9 bases. This CDR3 comprises 14 residues. In germline, CDR1 is SGHNT, CDR2 YYREEE (reference sequence). CDR3 coding DNA: TGTGCCAGCAGCTTGGAACTAGCGGGGGCGGCCCAGTACTTC. Translating gives CASSLELAGAAQYF.

The chain has TRBV10-3 and TRBJ2-2; 8 nucleotides agree with TRBD2. Per germline, CDR1 ENHRY and CDR2 SYGVKD. The CDR3 has 14 residues. J was trimmed by 4 bases and V by 4 bases; bases with no gene match: 2. This CDR3 reads CAISGGGPTGELFF. For the CDR3, the DNA is TGTGCCATCAGTGGCGGGGGGCCCACCGGGGAGCTGTTTTTT.

The chain couples TRBV4-2 to TRBJ2-2; D is ambiguous. Trimming cost V 4 bases and J 4 bases, with 10 bases left between them. Germline V CDR1 and CDR2: LGHNA, YNFKEQ. The CDR3 sequence is 14 residues long. The CDR3 loop reads CASSPAVGTGELFF. CDR3 coding DNA: TGTGCCAGCAGCCCTGCTGTCGGCACCGGGGAGCTGTTTTTT.

This chain uses TRBV19 with TRBJ1-6; D gene uncertain. Trimming cost V 10 bases and J 6 bases, with 16 bases left between them. The CDR3 spans 14 residues. Germline CDR1 LNHDA, CDR2 SQIVND (reference sequence). CDR3 coding DNA: TGTGCCACCTGCGACCCCTCCGGTAATTCACCCCTCCACTTT. Translation: CATCDPSGNSPLHF. Full variable domain (missing parts from reference TRBV19 and TRBJ1-6): DGGITQSPKYLFRKEGQNVTLSCEQNLNHDAMYWYRQDPGQGLRLIYYSQIVNDFQKGDIAEGYSVSREKKESFPLTVTSAQKNPTAFYLCATCDPSGNSPLHFGNGTRLTVT.

V is TRBV5-1 and J is TRBJ2-5; TRBD1 matches 8 bases. V gave up 2 bases and J gave up 4 bases; unmatched junction bases: 4. There are 14 residues in the CDR3. The V gene's germline CDR1 is SGHRS and CDR2 YFSETQ. For the CDR3, the DNA is TGCGCCAGCAGCTTCCAGGGGGCGGGAGAGACCCAGTACTTC. Its translation is CASSFQGAGETQYF.

The chain employs TRBV25-1 and TRBJ1-4; the D gene is possibly TRBD1 (5 bases). Looked up from germline, CDR1 is MGHDK and CDR2 is SYGVNS. V lost 6 bases to trimming and J lost 11 bases, with 22 bases between them. The CDR3 is made up of 15 amino acids. The CDR3 loop is CASRGQGGSSRKLFF. The CDR3, as DNA: TGTGCCAGCAGGGGGCAGGGAGGGTCTTCAAGGAAACTGTTTTTT.

The V and J genes are TRBV30 and TRBJ2-3; D uncertain. Germline-derived CDR1 and CDR2 are GTSNPN and SVGIG (reference sequence). The CDR3 is 15 residues long. V was shortened by 0 bases and J by 0 bases, with 10 bases between the two germline ends. In nucleotides, the CDR3 is TGTGCCTGGAGTGTAGGTCAAACTAGCACAGATACGCAGTATTTT. This sequence encodes CAWSVGQTSTDTQYF.

This chain connects TRBV11-2 to TRBJ2-7; D remains unclear. This CDR3 region has 18 residues. Trimming shortened V by 2 bases and J by 4 bases, and 24 bases separated the two germline ends. The germline V gene encodes CDR1 SGHAT and CDR2 FQNNGV. The CDR3 nucleotides read TGTGCCAGCAGCTTAAAATCCCCCAGCCTCATCAACAGTTACGAGCAGTACTTC. Protein: CASSLKSPSLINSYEQYF.

The CDR3 DNA follows: TGTGCCAGCAGTACCACTCGGGAGGAGACCCAGTACTTC. It is translated as CASSTTREETQYF. The rearrangement links TRBV27 to TRBJ2-5; the D gene is possibly TRBD2 (6 bases). V shed 5 bases and J shed 5 bases, with 12 bases lying between them. This CDR3 has 13 residues. Germline lookup yields CDR1 MNHEY and CDR2 SMNVEV (reference sequence).

The chain links TRBV5-1 to TRBJ1-1; D is unclear. V lost 1 base and J 0 bases, leaving 10 bases between the germline ends. CDR1 is SGHRS and CDR2 is YFSETQ in the germline V gene. This CDR3 contains 15 residues. As DNA, the CDR3 is TGCGCCAGCAGCTTGAAAGCAGGCGTGAACACTGAAGCTTTCTTT. Its translation: CASSLKAGVNTEAFF.

This clone has only one observation. This chain connects TRBV7-3 to TRBJ2-3; perhaps TRBD2 as D (6 bases). Trimming took 8 bases from V and 2 from J, leaving 17 bases between them. The germline V gene encodes CDR1 SGHTA and CDR2 FQGTGA. This CDR3 is 15 amino acids long. The CDR3 DNA sequence: TGTGCCAGCGCGGAGGGGTCCCACCCCACAGATACGCAGTATTTT. Protein: CASAEGSHPTDTQYF.

This chain uses TRBV18 with TRBJ2-3; D is tentatively TRBD1 or TRBD2 (6 bases each). The germline V gene has CDR1 KGHSH and CDR2 LQKENI. V dropped 6 bases and J dropped 10 bases, with 23 bases sitting between them. CDR3 length: 15 amino acids. The DNA for the CDR3 is TGTGCCAGCTCCCCAGGGGTCGGGACGACGGGAGCGCAGTATTTT. Its protein product is CASSPGVGTTGAQYF.

The genes are TRBV5-4 and TRBJ2-7, with D possibly matching TRBD1 (5 bases). Germline V gives CDR1 SGHNT, CDR2 YYREEE (reference sequence). This CDR3 spans 14 amino acids. Trimming took off 5 bases at V and 2 bases at J, with 14 bases between the two ends. The CDR3 region is CASSLPGPTYEQYF. For the CDR3, the DNA is TGTGCCAGCAGTTTGCCAGGGCCAACCTACGAGCAGTACTTC.

The chain employs TRBV9 and TRBJ2-5, with TRBD2 matching 9 bases. This CDR3 region has 18 residues. Trimming at V came to 0 bases and at J to 1 base, leaving 10 bases not matched to a gene. Germline values: CDR1 SGDLS, CDR2 YYNGEE. The CDR3 is CASSVGLAGTRRQETQYF. Written as DNA, the CDR3 is TGTGCCAGCAGCGTAGGGCTAGCGGGGACCCGCCGCCAAGAGACCCAGTACTTC.

The V gene is TRBV6-5, the J gene TRBJ1-1; possible D gene TRBD1, 5 bases. Germline lookup yields CDR1 MNHEY and CDR2 SVGAGI. The germline V and J ends were trimmed by 0 bases and 1 base, with 6 bases remaining between them. This CDR3 contains 14 residues. Written as DNA, the CDR3 is TGTGCCAGCAGTTACTCGACAGCGAACACTGAAGCTTTCTTT. This gives the protein CASSYSTANTEAFF.

V is TRBV2 and J is TRBJ2-5; 7 bases are a match to TRBD1. This CDR3 has 15 residues. V lost 5 bases, J lost 5 bases, and 11 bases stayed unmatched. Germline V gives CDR1 SNHLY, CDR2 FYNNEI. The CDR3 sequence is CASSIIGTAFETQYF. The CDR3 bases are TGTGCCAGCAGTATCATCGGGACAGCTTTTGAGACCCAGTACTTC.

This chain links TRBV6-6 with TRBJ2-2; TRBD1 or TRBD2 may be the D gene (6 bases each). The V and J ends lost 2 bases and 7 bases respectively, with 14 bases between them. Germline V gives CDR1 MNHNY, CDR2 SVGAGI (reference sequence). The CDR3 covers 15 residues. Written as DNA, the CDR3 is TGTGCCAGCAGTTACCTAATAGGGGGGATCGGGGAGCTGTTTTTT. Translated: CASSYLIGGIGELFF.